One sample yielded the 14 T cell receptor beta chains listed below, sequenced in a study of blood T cell repertoires in COVID-19. TCRdb keeps only in-frame clones here, not all; method: immunoSEQ multiplex PCR. This sample has over 200,000 clones, with less than 90% found just once. Sequenced sample: peripheral blood. These receptors came from a man in his forties or fifties with active or convalescent COVID-19.

The chain is built from TRBV27 and TRBJ1-2; 9 bases are a match to TRBD1. The CDR3 consists of 17 residues. V dropped 5 bases and J dropped 8; count of bases not matched to a gene: 18. Germline lookup yields CDR1 MNHEY and CDR2 SMNVEV (reference sequence). The CDR3 reads CASSPTGGLLISWGYTF. The CDR3 DNA follows: TGTGCCAGCAGTCCGACAGGGGGGCTTTTAATATCCTGGGGCTACACCTTC.

V gene TRBV15 combines with J gene TRBJ2-7; D is undetermined. This CDR3 has 15 amino acids. The V gene's germline CDR1 is LNHNV and CDR2 YYDKDF (reference sequence). V lost 5 bases to trimming and J lost 1 base, with 15 bases between them. As DNA, the CDR3 is TGTGCCACCAGCCAGACACTGCAATCTTCCTACGAGCAGTACTTC. Protein: CATSQTLQSSYEQYF.

The chain carries TRBV28 and TRBJ1-6; 7 bases agree with TRBD1. J was trimmed by 6 bases and V by 5 bases; bases with no gene match: 13. The germline CDR1 and CDR2 sequences are MDHEN and SYDVKM. CDR3 length equals 17 residues. CDR3 region: CASSPNPGTAFNSPLHF. The CDR3 region has the DNA TGTGCCAGCAGTCCGAACCCCGGGACAGCCTTTAATTCACCCCTCCACTTT.

The chain employs TRBV11-2 and TRBJ2-7; D gene uncertain. Trimming shortened V by 5 bases and J by 4 bases, and 9 bases separated the two germline ends. The CDR3 length is 12 residues. CDR1 SGHAT and CDR2 FQNNGV come from the germline V gene. CDR3: CASSPILYEQYF. The CDR3 DNA reads TGTGCCAGCAGCCCTATTCTTTACGAGCAGTACTTC.

The chain couples TRBV2 to TRBJ2-3; 16 bases align to TRBD2. Trimming cost V 10 bases and J 4 bases; bases outside gene matches: 11. This CDR3 contains 17 residues. Germline V gene lookup returns CDR1 SNHLY and CDR2 FYNNEI. The CDR3 spells CAKGTSGGASPPDTQYF. The CDR3, as DNA: TGTGCCAAAGGGACTAGCGGGGGGGCGTCCCCCCCAGATACGCAGTATTTT.

This chain links TRBV7-9 with TRBJ2-5, with 7 bases matching TRBD2. V lost 3 bases to trimming and J lost 2 bases; unmatched junction nucleotides: 6. Germline V lookup: CDR1 SEHNR, CDR2 FQNEAQ (reference sequence). The CDR3 consists of 15 residues. The CDR3 here is CASSFWGEGQETQYF. The CDR3 DNA sequence: TGTGCCAGCAGCTTCTGGGGGGAGGGGCAAGAGACCCAGTACTTC.

The rearrangement links TRBV6-1 to TRBJ1-5, with a weak D call TRBD1 (6 bases). The CDR3 length is 16 residues. V was cut by 1 base and J by 7 bases, with 17 bases left in between. Germline V gene sequence: CDR1 MNHNS, CDR2 SASEGT. As DNA, the CDR3 is TGTGCCAGCAGTGAAGTACTGAGTCAGGGGATGCAGCCCCAGCATTTT. Protein: CASSEVLSQGMQPQHF.

The V call is TRBV11-3, the J call TRBJ2-1; 11 bases line up with TRBD2. CDR3 size: 17 residues. With 4 bases clipped from V and 5 bases from J, the junction kept 10 bases outside the gene matches. Germline CDR1 is SGHNT and CDR2 is YENEEA. The CDR3 region has the DNA TGTGCCAGCAGCTCAGGGGCTAGCGGGGGGCCCAACAATGAGCAGTTCTTC. Protein sequence: CASSSGASGGPNNEQFF.

Concerning this clone: A read error may be the cause here, since a much bigger clone is one base away. The J gene is TRBJ1-1, the V gene TRBV7-8; D may be TRBD1 (5 bases). Germline CDR1 is SGHVS and CDR2 is FQNEAQ. The CDR3 runs 11 residues. V was shortened by 5 bases and J by 4 bases, with 5 bases between the two germline ends. CDR3 sequence: CASSQGTEAFF. The CDR3 DNA follows: TGTGCCAGCAGCCAGGGCACTGAAGCTTTCTTT.

This clone appeared a single time. The chain links TRBV6-6 to TRBJ1-4; possible D gene TRBD1, 5 bases. The CDR3 loop spans 17 amino acids. CDR1 MNHNY and CDR2 SVGAGI come from the germline V gene (reference sequence). With 5 bases removed from V and 7 bases from J, the gap between germline ends came to 23 bases. The CDR3 region has the DNA TGTGCCAGCAGTCCCTCCCTGGGGGTCGGGGAGGCTGAAAAACTGTTTTTT. Residues: CASSPSLGVGEAEKLFF.

This clone was picked up a small number of times. CDR3 sequence: CASSSSGVPPEQYF. The CDR3 DNA follows: TGTGCCAGCAGCTCTAGCGGGGTACCACCCGAGCAGTACTTC. The V call is TRBV9, the J call TRBJ2-7, with 9 bases fitting TRBD2. The germline CDR1 and CDR2 sequences are SGDLS and YYNGEE. V shed 4 bases, J shed 6 bases, and the junction held 8 bases outside the gene matches. This CDR3 contains 14 residues. The whole variable domain, remainder taken from reference TRBV9 and TRBJ2-7, is DSGVTQTPKHLITATGQRVTLRCSPRSGDLSVYWYQQSLDQGLQFLIQYYNGEERAKGNILERFSAQQFPDLHSELNLSSLELGDSALYFCASSSSGVPPEQYFGPGTRLTVT.

A single count supports this clone. This chain connects TRBV28 to TRBJ2-7; D is ambiguous. The CDR3 runs 12 residues. The V gene lost 6 bases and the J gene lost 2 bases, with 8 bases spanning the gap. Looked up from germline, CDR1 is MDHEN and CDR2 is SYDVKM. The DNA for the CDR3 is TGTGCCAGCAGCCCCAACACCTACGAGCAGTACTTC. The encoded protein is CASSPNTYEQYF.

The chain is built from TRBV19 and TRBJ2-7, with 7 bases that match TRBD2. J was trimmed by 3 bases and V by 3 bases; bases with no gene match: 8. The CDR3 sequence is 15 residues long. Looked up from germline, CDR1 is LNHDA and CDR2 is SQIVND (reference sequence). CDR3 bases: TGTGCCAGTAGTATGCTGGCGGGAGCCTTCTACGAGCAGTACTTC. Its translation is CASSMLAGAFYEQYF.

To note about this clone: Different DNA sequences within this sample yield the same CDR3. The rearrangement links TRBV27 to TRBJ1-1; D unresolved. The ends were cut back, 2 bases at V and 0 bases at J, with 4 bases in the middle. This CDR3 region has 13 residues. Germline V gene lookup returns CDR1 MNHEY and CDR2 SMNVEV (reference sequence). This chain's CDR3 is CASSLTVNTEAFF. The CDR3 DNA sequence: TGTGCCAGCAGTTTAACTGTGAACACTGAAGCTTTCTTT.